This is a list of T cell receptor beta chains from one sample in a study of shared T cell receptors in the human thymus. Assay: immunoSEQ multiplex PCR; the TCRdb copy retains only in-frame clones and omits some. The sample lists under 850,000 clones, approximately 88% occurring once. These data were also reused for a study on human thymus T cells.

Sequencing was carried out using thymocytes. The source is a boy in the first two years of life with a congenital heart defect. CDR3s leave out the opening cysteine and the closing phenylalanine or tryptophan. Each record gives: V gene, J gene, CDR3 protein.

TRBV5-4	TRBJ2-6	ASSYRSPPYSGANVLT
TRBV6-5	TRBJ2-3	ASTFGGSTDTQY
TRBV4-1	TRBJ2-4	ASSQDSDRGVETKNIQY
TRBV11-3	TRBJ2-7	ASSLDPDEQY
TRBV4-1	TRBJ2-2	ASSQPVAGAGELF
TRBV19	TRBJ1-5	ASSRAGRRQPQH
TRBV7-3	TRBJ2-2	ASSPQGGNTGELF
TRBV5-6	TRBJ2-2	ASSWGLAGGTLNTGELF
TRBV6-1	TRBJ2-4	ASTDREGIQY
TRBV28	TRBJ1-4	ASIGADRDSRTANEKLF
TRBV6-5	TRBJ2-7	ASSSNTRSYEQY
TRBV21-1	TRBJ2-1	ASSKGQGCNEQF
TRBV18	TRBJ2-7	ASSPRDYEQY
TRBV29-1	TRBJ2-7	SVPGGEGYEQY
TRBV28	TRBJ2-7	ASSFPPHSYEQY
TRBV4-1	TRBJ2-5	ASSQMTGGFTEETQY
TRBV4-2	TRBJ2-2	ASSPTGLAGAGELF
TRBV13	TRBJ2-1	ASSFGLARENEQF
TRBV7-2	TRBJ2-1	ASSLGPGTGLSYNEQF
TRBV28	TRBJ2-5	ASSPSGRRETQY
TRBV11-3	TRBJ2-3	ASRQSWATQY
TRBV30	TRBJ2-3	ACLNELERADTQY
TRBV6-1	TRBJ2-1	ASSVPSAYEQF
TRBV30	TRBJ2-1	AWSVQDRGMEREHNEQF
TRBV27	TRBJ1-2	ASSLIGGVYGYT
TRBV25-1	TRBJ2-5	ASSAPLGWRESQY
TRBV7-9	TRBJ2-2	ASSNPGGARTGELF
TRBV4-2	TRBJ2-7	ASSHPDRAYEQY
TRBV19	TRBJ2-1	ASTTKASSYNEQF
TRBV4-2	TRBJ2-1	ASSQDWGLAYNEQF
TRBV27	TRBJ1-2	ASKRQFNGNGYT
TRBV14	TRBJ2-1	ASSQVLRPPGEQF
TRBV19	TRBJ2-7	ASSGEGPPTSPYEQY
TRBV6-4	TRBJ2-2	ASSDPGTGELF
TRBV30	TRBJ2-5	AWGSGRARRETQY